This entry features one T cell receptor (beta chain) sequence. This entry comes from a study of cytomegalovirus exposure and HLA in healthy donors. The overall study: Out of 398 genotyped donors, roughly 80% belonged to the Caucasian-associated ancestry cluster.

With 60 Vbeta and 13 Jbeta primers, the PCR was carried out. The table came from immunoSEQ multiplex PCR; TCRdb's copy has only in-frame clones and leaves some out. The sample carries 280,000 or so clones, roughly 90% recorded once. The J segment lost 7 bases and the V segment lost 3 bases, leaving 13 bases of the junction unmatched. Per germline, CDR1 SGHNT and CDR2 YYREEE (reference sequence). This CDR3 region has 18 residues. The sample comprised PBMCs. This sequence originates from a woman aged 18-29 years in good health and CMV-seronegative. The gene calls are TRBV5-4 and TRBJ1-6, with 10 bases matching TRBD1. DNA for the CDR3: TGTGCCAGCAGCTCACAAAGGGGGGACAGGGGAGGCAATTCACCCCTCCACTTT. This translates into CASSSQRGDRGGNSPLHF.